Listed below are T cell receptor beta chains from one sample, sequenced in a study of cytomegalovirus exposure and HLA in healthy donors. TCRdb's table, derived via immunoSEQ multiplex PCR, lists solely in-frame clones and lacks some. The data hold 100,000 to 150,000 clones, with over 60% observed a single time. The material sequenced was PBMCs. Receptors originate from a man aged 55 to 69 in good health and CMV-seropositive. Both conserved end residues are part of each CDR3. A D gene is named only where the DNA matches it firmly. Only part of the rows carry a size: once, few, many, or a class if the clone is expanded.

j_call d_call clone_size v_call cdr3_nt cdr3_aa
TRBJ1-2 - - TRBV10-1 TGCGCCAGCCGAGGAGAGGGTAACTATGGCTACACCTTC CASRGEGNYGYTF
TRBJ2-7 - - TRBV2 TGTGCCAGCAGTGAGGTCGAGAGCTACGAGCAGTACTTC CASSEVESYEQYF
TRBJ2-6 TRBD1 - TRBV10-3 TGTGCCATCACTTCTACAGGGGCTGGGGCCAACGTCCTGACTTTC CAITSTGAGANVLTF
TRBJ2-7 - few TRBV6-6 TGTGCCAGCAGTTTACTATACGAGCAGTACTTC CASSLLYEQYF
TRBJ1-2 TRBD1 few TRBV11-2 TGTGCCAGCAGCGGCGCCGGGACAGGAGGCTATGGCTACACCTTC CASSGAGTGGYGYTF
TRBJ2-7 TRBD1 few TRBV27 TGTGCCAGCAGTCGACGGACAGGGGTCTACGAGCAGTACTTC CASSRRTGVYEQYF
TRBJ1-2 - once TRBV5-1 TGCGCCAGCAGCCTCGACAGCTCCCTAGCTAACTATGGCTACACCTTC CASSLDSSLANYGYTF
TRBJ2-5 TRBD1 - TRBV5-1 TGCGCCAGCAGCTTCTCCGGGACAGAACAAGAGACCCAGTACTTC CASSFSGTEQETQYF
TRBJ2-7 - - TRBV2 TGTGCCAGCAGTGGAGTGGGGGGACCCGTCATGGAGCAGTACTTC CASSGVGGPVMEQYF
TRBJ2-2 TRBD2 - TRBV10-2 TGCGCCAGCAGGGGGACTACCCACGGGGAGCTGTTTTTT CASRGTTHGELFF
TRBJ2-5 - - TRBV6-6 TGTGCCAGCAGTTCCCTCGTACAGGGTGATCAAGAGACCCAGTACTTC CASSSLVQGDQETQYF
TRBJ2-7 TRBD2 - TRBV19 TGTGCCAGTAGTAGCCGGGACGGGGGGAACGAGCAGTACTTC CASSSRDGGNEQYF
TRBJ1-6 - - TRBV5-5 TGTGCCAGCAGCCTCATACAGCACTATAATTCACCCCTCCACTTT CASSLIQHYNSPLHF
TRBJ2-7 - - TRBV5-4 TGTGCCAGCAGCTTGGTGGGGGAGGTGCAGTACTTC CASSLVGEVQYF
TRBJ1-4 - - TRBV18 TGTGCCAGCTCACTATTCCCACCGGGAAGGATTGAAAAACTGTTTTTT CASSLFPPGRIEKLFF
TRBJ2-7 - - TRBV10-3 TGTGCCATCAGTGAGAGTCCGCGGTACGAGCAGTACTTC CAISESPRYEQYF
TRBJ2-1 TRBD2 - TRBV2 TGTGCCAGCAGCGGACTAGTTCTGTATGAGCAGTTCTTC CASSGLVLYEQFF
TRBJ2-2 TRBD1 - TRBV5-1 TGCGCCAGCAGCTTGGTGGGACAGTCGGACACCGGGGAGCTGTTTTTT CASSLVGQSDTGELFF
TRBJ2-3 - once TRBV21-1 TGTGCCAGCAGCAATGGAAGTCGACAGGGTCGGGCTGCTACGCAGTATTTT CASSNGSRQGRAATQYF
TRBJ1-3 - - TRBV5-3 TGTGCCAGAATTAATTCGCGGGAATCTGGAAACACCATATATTTT CARINSRESGNTIYF
TRBJ2-7 TRBD1 - TRBV29-1 TGCAGCGTCACATACAGGGGGCAGAGGGAGCAGTACTTC CSVTYRGQREQYF
TRBJ2-3 - - TRBV23-1 TGCGCCAGCAGCCAAGCGATAGATACGCAGTATTTT CASSQAIDTQYF
TRBJ2-7 TRBD2 - TRBV7-6 TGTGCCAGCAGCTTAGGTATGAGCGGGGTCGGCTACGAGCAGTACTTC CASSLGMSGVGYEQYF
TRBJ1-1 - few TRBV5-5 TGTGCCAGCAGCTTGGGAGGGTGGCAGGAAGCTTTCTTT CASSLGGWQEAFF
TRBJ1-1 TRBD1 few TRBV4-1 TGCGCCAGCAGCCAAGATCGGGGACAGGGGGGAGGTGAAGCTTTCTTT CASSQDRGQGGGEAFF
TRBJ2-5 - - TRBV15 TGTGCCACCAGCTTTTTGGGGGGAGAGACCCAGTACTTC CATSFLGGETQYF
TRBJ2-2 - - TRBV9 TGTGCCAGCAGCGTAGCGGGACTTGAGAACACCGGGGAGCTGTTTTTT CASSVAGLENTGELFF
TRBJ1-1 - - TRBV5-1 TGCGCCAGCAGCTTGGACAGCACTGAAGCTTTCTTT CASSLDSTEAFF
TRBJ2-1 TRBD1 - TRBV5-4 TGTGCCAGCAGCCCCGGGACAGGGAAGGGCAATGAGCAGTTCTTC CASSPGTGKGNEQFF
TRBJ2-7 TRBD1 - TRBV7-2 TGTGCCAGCAGCTTAGTCGCGCAGGGGGCCGAGCAGTACTTC CASSLVAQGAEQYF
TRBJ2-5 TRBD2 few TRBV5-1 TGCGCCAGCAGCTCAAGCGTTGGCGGGGGGGTCCAAGAGACCCAGTACTTC CASSSSVGGGVQETQYF
TRBJ1-1 - - TRBV29-1 TGCAGCGTTGTGCGGGTGAACACTGAAGCTTTCTTT CSVVRVNTEAFF
TRBJ1-2 - medium-sized TRBV27 TGTGCCAGCAGTTTATCTTGGACAGCTAACTATGGCTACACCTTC CASSLSWTANYGYTF
TRBJ2-7 TRBD1 - TRBV6-5 TGTGCCAGCAGTTACCTGGGCGGACAGGGATACGAGCAGTACTTC CASSYLGGQGYEQYF
TRBJ2-5 TRBD2 - TRBV9 TGTGCCAGCAGCGCGGCGGGGGAGCTCCAAGAGACCCAGTACTTC CASSAAGELQETQYF
TRBJ2-1 TRBD2 - TRBV7-3 TGTGCCAGCAGCTTAAGGCCTAGCGGGGGGAACAATGAGCAGTTCTTC CASSLRPSGGNNEQFF
TRBJ1-6 - - TRBV6-5 TGTGCCAGCAGGCCGGGGGGGGGTTTTAATTCACCCCTCCACTTT CASRPGGGFNSPLHF
TRBJ1-1 - - TRBV5-1 TGCGCCAGCCAGTTAAGCGGCGGGAATACTGAAGCTTTCTTT CASQLSGGNTEAFF
TRBJ2-7 - - TRBV10-3 TGTGCCATCAGTGATCGGGAACAGGGCTCCTACGGGCAGTACTTC CAISDREQGSYGQYF
TRBJ2-1 - once TRBV15 TGTGCCACCAGCAGAGGGGCCAGGGGAAACTTCTACAATGAGCAGTTCTTC CATSRGARGNFYNEQFF
TRBJ1-1 - - TRBV20-1 TGCAACGCAGGGGCGGGCACTGAAGCTTTCTTT CNAGAGTEAFF
TRBJ2-7 - - TRBV18 TGTGCCAGCTCACCAACAGGTGGCCCAAGGGGATACGAGCAGTACTTC CASSPTGGPRGYEQYF
TRBJ2-4 TRBD2 - TRBV2 TGTGCCAGCAGTGGACTAGCGGGGGTAAACATTCAGTACTTC CASSGLAGVNIQYF
TRBJ1-4 - - TRBV28 TGTGCCAGCAGTTTATTGGCCTCAAAGGGGGAAAAACTGTTTTTT CASSLLASKGEKLFF
TRBJ2-5 TRBD2 - TRBV30 TGTGCCTGGACCCGTAGCGGGCAAGAGACCCAGTACTTC CAWTRSGQETQYF